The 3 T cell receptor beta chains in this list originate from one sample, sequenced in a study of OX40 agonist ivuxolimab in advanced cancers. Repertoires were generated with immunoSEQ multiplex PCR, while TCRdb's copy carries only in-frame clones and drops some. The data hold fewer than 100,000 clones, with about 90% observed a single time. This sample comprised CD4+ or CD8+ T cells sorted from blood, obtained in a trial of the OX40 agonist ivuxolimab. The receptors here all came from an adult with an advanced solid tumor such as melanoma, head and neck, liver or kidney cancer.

CDR3 loop: CASSLDRGSGYTF. The DNA of the CDR3 is TGTGCCAGCAGCCTGGACAGGGGATCGGGCTACACCTTC. The gene calls are TRBV2 and TRBJ1-2; TRBD1 agrees at 9 bases. The length of the CDR3 is 13 residues. Germline CDR1 and CDR2: SNHLY and FYNNEI. V shed 6 bases, J shed 8 bases, and the junction held 7 bases outside the gene matches.

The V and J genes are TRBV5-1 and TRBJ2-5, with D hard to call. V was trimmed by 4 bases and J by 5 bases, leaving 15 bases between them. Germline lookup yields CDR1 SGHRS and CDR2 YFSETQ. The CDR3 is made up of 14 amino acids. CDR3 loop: CASSRSQPAETQYF. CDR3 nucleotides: TGCGCCAGCAGCCGTTCACAGCCCGCGGAGACCCAGTACTTC.

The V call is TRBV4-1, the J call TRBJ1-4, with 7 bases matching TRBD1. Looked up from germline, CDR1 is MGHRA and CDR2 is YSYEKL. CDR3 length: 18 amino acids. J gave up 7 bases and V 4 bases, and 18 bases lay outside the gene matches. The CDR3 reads CASSLQGESDGGGEKLFF. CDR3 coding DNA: TGCGCCAGCAGCCTGCAGGGGGAATCGGATGGAGGAGGTGAAAAACTGTTTTTT.